This TCR beta chain was retrieved from a study of human T cells and chemical hapten exposure. Background on the study: Patients got weekly scalp diphenylcyclopropenone doses over the approximately 24-week study.

Time point here: patch test 2, 6 weeks after DPC sensitization. Treatment reported: therapeutic diphenylcyclopropenone sensitization with weekly scalp DPC. This CDR3 has 18 amino acids. Looked up from germline, CDR1 is LGHNA and CDR2 is YSLEER. V shed 3 bases and J 4 bases; nucleotides not matched to a gene: 9. Each CDR3 protein is one row after TCRdb ran MiXCR on the RACE reads. The table shows roughly 120,000 distinct CDR3 sequences, with about a tenth occurring only once. In its sample, this clonotype was seen many times. The sample in question was whole blood, obtained in connection with sensitization to the hapten diphenylcyclopropenone (DPC). This receptor was obtained from a middle-aged woman with alopecia areata. Some clones in this sample may be carry-over from other donors' samples. The V gene is TRBV4-3, the J gene TRBJ2-1; 13 bases map to TRBD2. CDR3 sequence (DNA): TGCGCCAGCAGCCATATAGGACTAGCGGGGGACCGATACAATGAGCAGTTCTTC. Its protein product is CASSHIGLAGDRYNEQFF.